This T cell receptor (beta chain) was found in a study of T-cell reconstitution after alpha-beta-depleted transplantation in children (dated by TCRdb to about 2016). General notes on the study: The study quantitatively tracked T-cell immune reconstitution after TCRalphabeta/CD19-depleted allogeneic hematopoietic cell transplantation in children using TCR repertoire profiling.

V and J are truncated by 1 base and 6 bases respectively, leaving an intervening sequence of 9 bases. According to the germline V gene, CDR1 reads SGHVS and CDR2 reads FQNEAQ. Spanning cysteine to phenylalanine, the CDR3 consists of 13 amino acids. Only the CDR3 part of the read is kept: 39 bases, read in frame from the first base. Results and caveats for the whole study, not just this receptor: The apparently early recovery of alphabetaT-cell counts about two months after transplant reportedly depended on only several hundred rapidly expanded clones that came from non-depleted graft cells. Over subsequent months, a decline in hyperexpanded clone frequencies was noted, and after one year, T-cell counts and TCRbeta diversity were mostly ascribed to newly produced T cells. In some patients, the high TCRbeta diversity seen at day 60 was put down to recipient T cells and intrathymic progenitors that had survived conditioning.

What the treatment or condition label conveys for this sample: allogeneic hematopoietic cell transplantation with graft depleted of TCRalphabeta T cells and CD19 B cells. TCRalphabeta/CD19-depleted allogeneic hematopoietic cell grafts were given to the transplant recipients, all of whom were children. Library construction relied on PCR. The listed sequencing device is Illumina HiSeq 2500. TCR library preparation used molecular barcoding, with unique molecular identifiers applied to normalize quantification of the TCRbeta repertoire. The public reads were reprocessed in TCRdb via fastp at Q25 and MiXCR, keeping in-frame beta chains. Rows with a matching CDR3 protein are joined into one entry that keeps the most common DNA and genes. The sample table records about 490,000 distinct CDR3 sequences; under 12% of these occur just once. The ten largest clones capture 2% of the sample. This clonotype has ten or more counts. Its antigen has not been determined. There are no base qualities to consult, and no much larger clone falls within one base.

The receptor chain draws on TRBV7-8 and TRBJ1-2, with no confident D gene call. The clonotype originates from a child aged 2 to 10 with inherited bone marrow failure, due to receive a stem cell transplant. This specimen was PBMCs, taken before TCRalphabeta/CD19-depleted stem cell transplant. The CDR3 protein sequence reads: CASSLGSMHGYTF. The nucleotide sequence reads TGTGCCAGCAGCTTAGGAAGCATGCATGGCTACACCTTC.